This T cell receptor beta chain is from a study of T cells in localized non-small cell lung cancer. General study findings and limits: Adjacent uninvolved lung had the highest clonality, suggesting focused antigen responses. Density of T cells in blood, when higher, went with longer overall survival. Sequencing covered just one tumor region, so heterogeneity cannot be ruled out. The appearance of a median approximately 61 of the top 100 tumor clones was seen in adjacent lung.

Measured with immunoSEQ multiplex PCR; TCRdb has only the in-frame clones, and not every one. The repertoire has tens of thousands of clones, approximately 84% of them found once; the top ten carry 2.8%. Per germline, CDR1 SGHRS and CDR2 YFSETQ. The V end was cut by 4 bases, the J end by 6 bases, with 13 bases between. There are 13 residues in the CDR3. This clone was counted a single time. Its antigen is as yet unknown. The sample was peripheral blood, taken before any cancer treatment. J is TRBJ2-5 and V is TRBV5-1; D is perhaps TRBD1 or TRBD2 (6 bases each). The clonotype originates from a man aged 35 to 69 with stage I lung adenocarcinoma. The CDR3 loop is CASSKLGGQTQYF. In DNA form, the CDR3 reads TGCGCCAGCAGCAAGCTAGGGGGGCAGACCCAGTACTTC. Combining the CDR3 with reference TRBV5-1 and TRBJ2-5 gives the whole variable domain KAGVTQTPRYLIKTRGQQVTLSCSPISGHRSVSWYQQTPGQGLQFLFEYFSETQRNKGNFPGRFSGRQFSNSRSEMNVSTLELGDSALYLCASSKLGGQTQYFGPGTRLLVL.